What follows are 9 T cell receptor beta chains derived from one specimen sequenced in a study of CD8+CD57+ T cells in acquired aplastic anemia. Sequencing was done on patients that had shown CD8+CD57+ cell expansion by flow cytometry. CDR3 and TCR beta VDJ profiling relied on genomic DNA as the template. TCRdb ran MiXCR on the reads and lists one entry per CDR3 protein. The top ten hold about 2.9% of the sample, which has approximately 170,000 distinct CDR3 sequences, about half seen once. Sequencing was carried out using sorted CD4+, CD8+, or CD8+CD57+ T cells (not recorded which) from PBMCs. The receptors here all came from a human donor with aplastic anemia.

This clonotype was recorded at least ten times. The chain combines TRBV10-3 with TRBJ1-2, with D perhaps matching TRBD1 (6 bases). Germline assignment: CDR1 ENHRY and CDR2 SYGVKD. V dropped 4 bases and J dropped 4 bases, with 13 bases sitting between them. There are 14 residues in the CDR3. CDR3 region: CAISAGRGGYGYTF. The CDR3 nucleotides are TGTGCCATCAGTGCGGGCAGGGGCGGCTATGGCTACACCTTC.

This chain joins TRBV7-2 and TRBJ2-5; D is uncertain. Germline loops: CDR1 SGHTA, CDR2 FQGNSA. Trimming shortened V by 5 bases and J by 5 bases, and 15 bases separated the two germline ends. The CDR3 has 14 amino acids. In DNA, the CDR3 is TGTGCCAGCAGCGGAGAGGCGGACCGGGAGACCCAGTACTTC. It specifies CASSGEADRETQYF.

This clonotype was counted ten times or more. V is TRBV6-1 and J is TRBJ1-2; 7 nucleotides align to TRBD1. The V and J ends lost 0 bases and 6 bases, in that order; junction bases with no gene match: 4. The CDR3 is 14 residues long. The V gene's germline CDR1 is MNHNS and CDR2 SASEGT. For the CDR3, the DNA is TGTGCCAGCAGTGAAGCGGGACAGCCCCATGGCTACACCTTC. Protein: CASSEAGQPHGYTF.

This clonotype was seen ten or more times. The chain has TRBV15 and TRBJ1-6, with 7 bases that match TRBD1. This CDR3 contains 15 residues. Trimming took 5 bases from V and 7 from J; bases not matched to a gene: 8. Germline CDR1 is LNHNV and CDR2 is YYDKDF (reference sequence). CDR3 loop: CATSGGTDLNSPLHF. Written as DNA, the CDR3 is TGTGCCACCAGCGGGGGGACAGATTTAAATTCACCCCTCCACTTT.

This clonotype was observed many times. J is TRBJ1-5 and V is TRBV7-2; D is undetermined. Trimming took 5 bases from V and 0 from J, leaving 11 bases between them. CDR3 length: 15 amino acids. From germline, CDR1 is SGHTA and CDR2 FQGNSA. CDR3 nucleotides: TGTGCCAGCAGCCCCTGGAGGGATAGCAATCAGCCCCAGCATTTT. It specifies CASSPWRDSNQPQHF.

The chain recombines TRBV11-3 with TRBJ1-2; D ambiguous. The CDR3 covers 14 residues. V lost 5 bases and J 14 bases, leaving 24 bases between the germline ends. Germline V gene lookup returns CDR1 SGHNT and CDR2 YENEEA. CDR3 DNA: TGTGCCAGCAGCCTAAAAGCGGAGACGGACCGCCTGACCTTC. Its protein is CASSLKAETDRLTF. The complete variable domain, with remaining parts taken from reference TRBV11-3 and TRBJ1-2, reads EAGVVQSPRYKIIEKKQPVAFWCNPISGHNTLYWYLQNLGQGPELLIRYENEEAVDDSQLPKDRFSAERLKGVDSTLKIQPAELGDSAVYLCASSLKAETDRLTFGSGTRLTVV.

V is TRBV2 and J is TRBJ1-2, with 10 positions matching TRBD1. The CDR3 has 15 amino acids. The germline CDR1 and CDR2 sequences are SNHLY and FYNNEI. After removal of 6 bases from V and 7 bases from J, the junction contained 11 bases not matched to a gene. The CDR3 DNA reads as TGTGCCAGCAGCCTCCGGGACAGGGGAAGTTTTGGCTACACCTTC. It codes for CASSLRDRGSFGYTF.

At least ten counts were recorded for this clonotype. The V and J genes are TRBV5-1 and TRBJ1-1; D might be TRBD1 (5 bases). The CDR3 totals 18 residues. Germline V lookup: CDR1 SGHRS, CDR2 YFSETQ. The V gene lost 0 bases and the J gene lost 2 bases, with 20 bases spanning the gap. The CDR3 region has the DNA TGCGCCAGCAGCTTGGAGCAGGGTAGGAGTTTCGGTAACACTGAAGCTTTCTTT. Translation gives CASSLEQGRSFGNTEAFF. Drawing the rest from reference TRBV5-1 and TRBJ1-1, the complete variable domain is KAGVTQTPRYLIKTRGQQVTLSCSPISGHRSVSWYQQTPGQGLQFLFEYFSETQRNKGNFPGRFSGRQFSNSRSEMNVSTLELGDSALYLCASSLEQGRSFGNTEAFFGQGTRLTVV.

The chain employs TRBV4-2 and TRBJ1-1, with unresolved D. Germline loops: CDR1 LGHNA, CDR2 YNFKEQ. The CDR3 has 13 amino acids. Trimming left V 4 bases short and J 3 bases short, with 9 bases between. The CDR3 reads CASSPTTYTEAFF. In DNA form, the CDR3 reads TGTGCCAGCAGCCCTACTACCTACACTGAAGCTTTCTTT.